The 4 T cell receptor beta chains below come from one sample, sequenced in a study of blood T cells in healthy people across ages. A sample-barcoded 5' primer and a J-beta primer mix were used in a second PCR of roughly 6 to 11 cycles. TCRdb re-called the 5' RACE reads through MiXCR, storing one row per CDR3 protein. Of about 1,400,000 distinct CDR3 sequences listed, roughly 60% are singletons. Source material: blood. The origin of the receptors is a man between 18 and 29 years old in good health.

CDR3 coding DNA: TGCGCCAGCAGCCAAGAGCGGGGGTCCAATGAGCAGTACTTC. The encoded protein is CASSQERGSNEQYF. This rearrangement joins TRBV4-1 to TRBJ2-5, with 7 bases lining up with TRBD2. Germline loops: CDR1 MGHRA, CDR2 YSYEKL. CDR3 length: 14 amino acids. With V trimmed by 0 bases and J by 11 bases, 9 bases remained unmatched.

This chain joins TRBV6-6 and TRBJ1-5, with 8 bases identical to TRBD1. This CDR3 contains 15 residues. The V gene's germline CDR1 is MNHNY and CDR2 SVGAGI (reference sequence). V gave up 2 bases and J gave up 3 bases; unmatched junction bases: 3. The CDR3 region has the DNA TGTGCCAGCAGTTACGTGGGACAGGTCAATCAGCCCCAGCATTTT. This codes for CASSYVGQVNQPQHF.

This clonotype was counted once. V and J are TRBV6-6 and TRBJ2-1, with TRBD2 matching 7 bases. With V trimmed by 5 bases and J by 7 bases, 14 bases remained unmatched. CDR1 MNHNY and CDR2 SVGAGI come from the germline V gene (reference sequence). The CDR3 has 16 amino acids. The CDR3 region is CASSQKTGGAGNEQFF. The CDR3 DNA sequence: TGTGCCAGCAGTCAGAAGACGGGGGGTGCTGGGAATGAGCAGTTCTTC.

The chain links TRBV4-3 to TRBJ1-2; D is uncertain. V lost 0 bases and J lost 7, with 18 bases in between. CDR1 and CDR2 (germline): LGHNA, YSLEER. The CDR3 totals 16 residues. CDR3 protein: CASSQDTARGGSGYTF. In nucleotides, the CDR3 is TGCGCCAGCAGCCAAGATACGGCCCGAGGAGGCTCTGGCTACACCTTC.